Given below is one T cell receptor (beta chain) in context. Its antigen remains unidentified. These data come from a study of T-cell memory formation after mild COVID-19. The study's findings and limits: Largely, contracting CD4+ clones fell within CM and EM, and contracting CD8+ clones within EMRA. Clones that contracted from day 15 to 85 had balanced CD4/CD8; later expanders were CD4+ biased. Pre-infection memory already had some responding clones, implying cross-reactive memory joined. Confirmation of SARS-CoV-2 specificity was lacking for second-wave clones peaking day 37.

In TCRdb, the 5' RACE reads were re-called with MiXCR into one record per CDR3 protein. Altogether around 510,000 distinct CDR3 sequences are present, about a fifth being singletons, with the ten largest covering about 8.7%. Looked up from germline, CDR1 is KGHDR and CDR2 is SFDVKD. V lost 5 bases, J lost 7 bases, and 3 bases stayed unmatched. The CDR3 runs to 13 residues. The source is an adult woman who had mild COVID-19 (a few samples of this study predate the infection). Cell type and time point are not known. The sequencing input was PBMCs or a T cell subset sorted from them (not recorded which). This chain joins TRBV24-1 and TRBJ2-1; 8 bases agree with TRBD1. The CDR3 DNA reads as TGTGCCACCAGTGCAGGGGGCGGGAATGAGCAGTTCTTC. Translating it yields CATSAGGGNEQFF.